This paragraph covers one T cell receptor (beta chain) sequence. What it recognizes is unknown. The CDR3 has 13 amino acids. Germline loops: CDR1 SGHTS, CDR2 YDEGEE. V was clipped by 2 bases and J by 3 bases, with 8 bases between them. The assay was immunoSEQ multiplex PCR, and TCRdb's table has in-frame clones only and misses some. Of more than 70,000 clones detected, approximately 88% appear once; the ten largest clones hold 5%. The data belong to a study of T cell responses to AZD1222 COVID-19 vaccine. Study-level results: The study reported that nearly half of spike-specific TCRs target unmutated variant regions. CD4 TCRs associated with vaccination spanned spike, dominating at 160-218 and 743-854. Baseline serostatus was positive in only a handful of AZD1222 recipients. Once two AZD1222 doses were given, Spike-specific TCR breadth and depth went up.

This clonotype was obtained from an adult in good health. The sequencing here drew on peripheral blood, taken on day 0 of MenACWY control vaccination. The rearrangement uses TRBV5-8 and TRBJ1-1; possible D gene TRBD1, 6 bases. The CDR3 bases are TGTGCCAGCAGCTTATGGGGGCACACTGAAGCTTTCTTT. Encoded protein: CASSLWGHTEAFF.